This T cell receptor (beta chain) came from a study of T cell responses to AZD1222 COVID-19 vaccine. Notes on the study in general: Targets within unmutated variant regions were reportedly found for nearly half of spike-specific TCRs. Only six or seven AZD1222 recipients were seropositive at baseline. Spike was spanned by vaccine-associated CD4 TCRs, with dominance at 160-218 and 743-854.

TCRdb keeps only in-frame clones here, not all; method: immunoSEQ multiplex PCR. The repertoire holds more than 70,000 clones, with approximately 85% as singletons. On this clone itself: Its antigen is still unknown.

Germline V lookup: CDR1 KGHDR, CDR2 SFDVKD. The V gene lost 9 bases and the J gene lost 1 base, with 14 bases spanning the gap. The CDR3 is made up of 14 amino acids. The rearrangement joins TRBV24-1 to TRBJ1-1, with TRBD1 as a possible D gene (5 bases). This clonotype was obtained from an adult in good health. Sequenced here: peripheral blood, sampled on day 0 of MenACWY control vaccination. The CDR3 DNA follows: TGTGCCACCCTGGGGACTGGCTCGAACACTGAAGCTTTCTTT. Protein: CATLGTGSNTEAFF.